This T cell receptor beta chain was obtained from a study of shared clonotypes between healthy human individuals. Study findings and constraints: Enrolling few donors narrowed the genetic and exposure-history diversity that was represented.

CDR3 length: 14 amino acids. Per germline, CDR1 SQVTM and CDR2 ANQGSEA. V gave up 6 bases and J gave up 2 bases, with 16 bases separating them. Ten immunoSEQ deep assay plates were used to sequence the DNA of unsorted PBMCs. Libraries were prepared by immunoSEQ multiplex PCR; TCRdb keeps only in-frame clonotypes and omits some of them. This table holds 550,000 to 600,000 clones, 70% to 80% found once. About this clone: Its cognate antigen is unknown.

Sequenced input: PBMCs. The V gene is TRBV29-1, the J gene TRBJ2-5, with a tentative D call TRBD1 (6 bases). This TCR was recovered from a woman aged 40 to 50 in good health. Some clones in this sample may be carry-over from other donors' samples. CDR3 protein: CSVPVVGTQETQYF. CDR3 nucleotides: TGCAGCGTCCCTGTTGTGGGGACACAAGAGACCCAGTACTTC.